This T cell receptor beta chain was sequenced during a study of response to subunit inactivated influenza vaccine. Germline-derived CDR1 and CDR2 are SGHRS and YFSETQ. There are 14 residues in the CDR3. Whole-study findings and limits: That few new T cells are recruited by each seasonal influenza vaccination was the authors' suggestion.

MiXCR was run by TCRdb on the RT-PCR reads, yielding one entry per CDR3 protein. The top ten hold about 10% of the sample, which has 700,000 to 900,000 distinct CDR3 sequences, around 20% seen once. Worth noting for this clonotype: Its matching antigen is unknown. The junction departs from germline at one end; a sequencing error may be responsible.

This material consisted of PBMCs from blood, taken about 5 days after vaccination. This receptor was obtained from a man aged 50-59 years who received an inactivated influenza vaccine. V is TRBV5-1 and J is TRBJ2-2; weak D call: TRBD1 (5 bases). The CDR3 DNA sequence: TGCGCCAGCAGCCCGGACATGAACGCCGGGGAGCTGTTTTTT. Its protein is CASSPDMNAGELFF.